This TCR beta chain was profiled in a study of T cell repertoires in cytomegalovirus infection. Study as a whole: CMV infection plus the matching HLA type was flagged by public TCR beta signatures.

This clonotype occurred a few times. This CDR3 spans 14 amino acids. The V gene lost 1 base and the J gene lost 1 base, with 7 bases spanning the gap. Per the germline V gene, CDR1 is LNHNV and CDR2 is YYDKDF (reference sequence). TCRdb redid the calling of the reads with MiXCR, one entry per CDR3 protein. The repertoire holds about 450,000 distinct CDR3 sequences, with approximately 33% as singletons. Sequenced sample: PBMCs. This receptor was taken from a human donor in good health (CMV status not recorded). Some clones in this sample may be carry-over from other donors' samples. V and J are TRBV15 and TRBJ1-1, with D unresolved. CDR3: CATSRVDENTEAFF. The CDR3 DNA reads TGTGCCACCAGCAGAGTTGACGAGAACACTGAAGCTTTCTTT.